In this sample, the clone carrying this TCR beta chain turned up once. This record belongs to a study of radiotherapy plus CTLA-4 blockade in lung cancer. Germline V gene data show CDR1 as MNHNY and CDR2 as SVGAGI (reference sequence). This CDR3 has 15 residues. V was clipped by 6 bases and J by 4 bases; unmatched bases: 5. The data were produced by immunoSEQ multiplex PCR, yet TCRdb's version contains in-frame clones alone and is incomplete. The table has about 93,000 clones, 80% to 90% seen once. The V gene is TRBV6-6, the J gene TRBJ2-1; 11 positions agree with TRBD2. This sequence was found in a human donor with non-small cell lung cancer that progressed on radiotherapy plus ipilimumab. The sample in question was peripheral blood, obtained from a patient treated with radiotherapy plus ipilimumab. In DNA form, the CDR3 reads TGTGCCAGCAGCTACCTAGCGGGAGGTTACAATGAGCAGTTCTTC. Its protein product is CASSYLAGGYNEQFF.